This TCR beta chain is from a study of beta chain features in type 1 diabetes. Turning to the study itself: Sorted cells, roughly 100,000,000 in number, were examined across all samples. Broader study findings: Among type 1 diabetes patients, VDJ junctions had fewer insertions and more deletions. The naive, central memory and Treg TCRB repertoires looked more alike in patients than they did in healthy donors. Type 1 diabetes patients had moderately but significantly shorter TCRB CDR3s in all four CD4+ subsets.

The isolated RNA, all of it, was reverse transcribed, so expressed TCRB transcripts were what got sequenced. The assay was immunoSEQ multiplex PCR, and TCRdb's table has in-frame clones only and misses some. Of 85,000 to 110,000 clones listed, under 30% are singletons. A word on this clone: What it binds is not known.

The CDR3 is 11 residues long. V was pared by 7 bases and J by 10 bases, with 14 bases between. The germline CDR1 and CDR2 sequences are SQVTM and ANQGSEA. Each population that was sorted was more than 98% pure. This TCR was recovered from a woman younger than 30 with type 1 diabetes. Sequenced: central memory CD4+ T cells from blood. The chain recombines TRBV29-1 with TRBJ2-1; D is perhaps TRBD2 (5 bases). CDR3 amino acids: CSDLLGEEQFF. The CDR3 nucleotides read TGCAGCGACCTTCTGGGAGAGGAGCAGTTCTTC.